These T cell receptor beta chains were read from a single sample in a study of radiotherapy plus CTLA-4 blockade in lung cancer. TCRdb's copy holds only in-frame clones and misses some; the assay was immunoSEQ multiplex PCR. The profile shows more than 90,000 clones, about 77% of them singletons. The sequences come from peripheral blood, collected from a patient treated with radiotherapy plus ipilimumab. Receptors originate from a human donor with non-small cell lung cancer who had a partial response to radiotherapy plus ipilimumab. Each CDR3 is given with its conserved first and last residue.

len: 15
j_gene: TRBJ1-6
v_gene: TRBV30
CDR3aa: CAWSGGHTWNSPLHF

len: 16
j_gene: TRBJ2-1
v_gene: TRBV7-3
CDR3aa: CASSLNREGPYNEQFF

len: 15
j_gene: TRBJ2-7
v_gene: TRBV28
CDR3aa: CASGRLAGGFYEQYF

len: 13
j_gene: TRBJ2-2
v_gene: TRBV29-1
CDR3aa: CSVRDSNTGELFF

len: 16
j_gene: TRBJ2-7
v_gene: TRBV5-1
CDR3aa: CASSPTGGTSDYEQYF

len: 16
j_gene: TRBJ1-1
v_gene: TRBV4-1
CDR3aa: CASSQKPGLQNTEAFF

len: 13
j_gene: TRBJ2-7
v_gene: TRBV6-6
CDR3aa: CASSYSGQYEQYF

len: 13
j_gene: TRBJ1-2
v_gene: TRBV28
CDR3aa: CASSLIGDYGYTF

len: 18
j_gene: TRBJ2-1
v_gene: TRBV10-1
CDR3aa: CARGLAGAVRSSYNEQFF

len: 16
j_gene: TRBJ2-3
v_gene: TRBV10-1
CDR3aa: CASSASGQGNADTQYF

len: 19
j_gene: TRBJ1-4
v_gene: TRBV5-1
CDR3aa: CASSSGPGQGTPMDEKLFF